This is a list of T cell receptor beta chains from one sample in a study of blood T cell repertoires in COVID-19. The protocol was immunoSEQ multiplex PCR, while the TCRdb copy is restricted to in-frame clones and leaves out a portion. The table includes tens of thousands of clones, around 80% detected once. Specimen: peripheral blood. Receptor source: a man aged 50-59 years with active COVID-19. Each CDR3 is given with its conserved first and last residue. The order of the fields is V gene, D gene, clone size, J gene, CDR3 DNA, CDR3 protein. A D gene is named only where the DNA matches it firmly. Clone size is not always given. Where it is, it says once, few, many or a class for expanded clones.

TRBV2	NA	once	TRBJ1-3	TGTGCCAGCGCTCACAACTCAGGGGACACCATATATTTT	CASAHNSGDTIYF
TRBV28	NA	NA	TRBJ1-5	TGTGCCAGCAGTTTGCACCAGGGTCAGGGTCAGCCCCAGCATTTT	CASSLHQGQGQPQHF
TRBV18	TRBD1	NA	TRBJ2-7	TGTGCCAGCTCACCTAATGACAGGGGACAACAGGAGCAGTACTTC	CASSPNDRGQQEQYF
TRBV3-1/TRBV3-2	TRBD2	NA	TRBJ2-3	TGTGCCAGCAGCCCTGATAGCGGGGTCAGCACAGATACGCAGTATTTT	CASSPDSGVSTDTQYF
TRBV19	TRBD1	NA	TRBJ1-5	TGTGCCAGTACTAATACAGGGGGAGGTAGCAATCAGCCCCAGCATTTT	CASTNTGGGSNQPQHF
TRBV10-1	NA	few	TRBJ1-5	TGCGCCAGCAGTGAGGAGATTGATCAGCCCCAGCATTTT	CASSEEIDQPQHF
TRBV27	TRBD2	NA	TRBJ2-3	TGTGCCAGCAGTTTCCGCCGCCAGACTCAAGGACTAGCGGGCGTGGGGACAGATACGCAGTATTTT	CASSFRRQTQGLAGVGTDTQYF
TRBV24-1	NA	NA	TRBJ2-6	TGTGCCACCAGTGACCCCCGTGGGGCCAACGTCCTGACTTTC	CATSDPRGANVLTF
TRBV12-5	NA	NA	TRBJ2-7	TGTGCTAGTGGTTTGGGGCCGAACTACGAGCAGTACTTC	CASGLGPNYEQYF
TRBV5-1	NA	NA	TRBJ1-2	TGCCCCAGCAGGTCGGGGGGGGGCTATGGCTACACCTTC	CPSRSGGGYGYTF
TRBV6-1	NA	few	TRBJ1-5	TGTGCCAGCAGTGAAGGACTCAATCAGCCCCAGCATTTT	CASSEGLNQPQHF
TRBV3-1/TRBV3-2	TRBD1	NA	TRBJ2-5	TGTGCCTCCGAGGGGGCTGAGACCCAGTACTTC	CASEGAETQYF
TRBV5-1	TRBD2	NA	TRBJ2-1	TGCGCCAGCAGGACCGGGACTAGCGGGCCTAACAATGAGCAGTTCTTC	CASRTGTSGPNNEQFF
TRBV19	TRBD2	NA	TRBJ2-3	TGTGCCAGTGGGGGACTAGCGGGAAACACAGATACGCAGTATTTT	CASGGLAGNTDTQYF
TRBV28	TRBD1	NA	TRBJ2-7	TGTGCCAGCAGTGACAGGGGGGCCTACGAGCAGTACTTC	CASSDRGAYEQYF
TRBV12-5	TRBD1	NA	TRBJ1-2	TGTGCTAGTGGCCTAGGGCAGGGGGGTGGCTACACCTTC	CASGLGQGGGYTF
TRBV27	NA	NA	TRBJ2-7	TGTGCCAGCAGTTACCGACATACCATTTACGAGCAGTACTTC	CASSYRHTIYEQYF
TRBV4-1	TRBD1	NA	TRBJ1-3	TGCGCCAGCAGCCTCCAGGGGGCGAACACCATATATTTT	CASSLQGANTIYF
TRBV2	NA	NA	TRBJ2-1	TGTGCCAGCACTCCCGACTATTATGAGCAGTTCTTC	CASTPDYYEQFF
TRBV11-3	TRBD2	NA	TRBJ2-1	TGTGCCAGCAGCTTAGAGTCGGGAGGCGACTACAATGAGCAGTTCTTC	CASSLESGGDYNEQFF
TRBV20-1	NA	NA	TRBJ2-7	TGCAGTGCTAGGGGCAGCTACGAGCAGTACTTC	CSARGSYEQYF
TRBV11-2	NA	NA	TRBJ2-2	TGTGCCAGCAGGGCGGGGAGTCTGGGCACCGGGGAGCTGTTTTTT	CASRAGSLGTGELFF
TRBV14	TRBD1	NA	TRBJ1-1	TGTGCCAGCAGCCAGGAGGGTAAACGGTCGTGGACAGGGCTCGCCACTGAAGCTTTCTTT	CASSQEGKRSWTGLATEAFF
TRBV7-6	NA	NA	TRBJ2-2	TGTGCCAGCAGCCCTTGGACTGTGAACACCGGGGAGCTGTTTTTT	CASSPWTVNTGELFF
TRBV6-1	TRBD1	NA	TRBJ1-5	TGTGCCAGCAGTGCGCAAGGGACAGGGGGCCTGATCAATCAGCCCCAGCATTTT	CASSAQGTGGLINQPQHF
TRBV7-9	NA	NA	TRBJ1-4	TGTGCCAGCAGCTCCCGACAGGCGAGTAATGAAAAACTGTTTTTT	CASSSRQASNEKLFF
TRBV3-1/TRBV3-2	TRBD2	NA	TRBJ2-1	TGTGCCAGCAGCCAAGCCGGGAGACCTAGCGGGAGAGGTTCCAACGATGAGCAGTTCTTC	CASSQAGRPSGRGSNDEQFF
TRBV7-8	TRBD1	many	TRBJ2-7	TGTGCCAGCAGCTTAGCGAGTCGGACAGGCTACGAGCAGTACTTC	CASSLASRTGYEQYF
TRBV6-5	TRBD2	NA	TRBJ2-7	TGTGCCAGCAGTCTACTAGCGGGCGCATCCTACGAGCAGTACTTC	CASSLLAGASYEQYF
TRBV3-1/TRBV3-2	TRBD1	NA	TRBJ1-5	TGTGCCAGCAGCCACCCGACAGGGGGCGGTCAGCCCCAGCATTTT	CASSHPTGGGQPQHF
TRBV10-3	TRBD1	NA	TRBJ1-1	TGTGCCATCAGTGGGGACAGGGGGAACACTGAAGCTTTCTTT	CAISGDRGNTEAFF
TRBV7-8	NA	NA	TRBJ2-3	TGTGCCAGCAGCTTAGGGCTGAAAGATACGCAGTATTTT	CASSLGLKDTQYF
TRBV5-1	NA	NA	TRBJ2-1	TGCGCCAGCAGCTTGGGTCAGGGTCCCTTAGGAGAGCAGTTCTTC	CASSLGQGPLGEQFF
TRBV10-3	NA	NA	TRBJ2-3	TGTGCCATCAGTGGCCAACTAGATACGCAGTATTTT	CAISGQLDTQYF
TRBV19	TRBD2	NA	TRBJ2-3	TGTGCCAGTAGTATACTAGCGGGAGGCACCACAGATACGCAGTATTTT	CASSILAGGTTDTQYF
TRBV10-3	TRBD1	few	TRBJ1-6	TGTGCCATCAGGGGGACAGGGAATTCACCCCTCCACTTT	CAIRGTGNSPLHF
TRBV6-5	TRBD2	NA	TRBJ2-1	TGTGCCAGCAGTTACTGGGGCGGGGGGTTTTACAATGAGCAGTTCTTC	CASSYWGGGFYNEQFF
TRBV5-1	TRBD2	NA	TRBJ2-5	TGCGCCAGCAGCTTGGGACTAGCGGGGCAAGAGACCCAGTACTTC	CASSLGLAGQETQYF
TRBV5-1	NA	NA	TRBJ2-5	TGCGCCAGCAGCTTCGAGGTGGCGGGCGGGGAGACCCAGTACTTC	CASSFEVAGGETQYF
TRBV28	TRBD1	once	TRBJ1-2	TGTGCCAGCAGTTTAGACAGGGCTATGGCTTTTAACTATGGCTACACCTTC	CASSLDRAMAFNYGYTF
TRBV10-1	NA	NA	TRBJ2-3	TGCGCCAGCAGTGAGTCCGGGGTGCGGGTAGATACGCAGTATTTT	CASSESGVRVDTQYF
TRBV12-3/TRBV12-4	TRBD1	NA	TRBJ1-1	TGTGCCAGCAGCGGACAGGACACTGAAGCTTTCTTT	CASSGQDTEAFF
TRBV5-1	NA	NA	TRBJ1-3	TGCGCCAGCAGCTTGGTAGGGGCAAAAGCTGGAAACACCATATATTTT	CASSLVGAKAGNTIYF
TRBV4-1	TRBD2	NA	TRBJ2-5	TGCGCCAGCAGCCAAAAACCGACTAGCGGAGGACAAGAGACCCAGTACTTC	CASSQKPTSGGQETQYF
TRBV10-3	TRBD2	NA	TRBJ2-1	TGTGCCATCAGTGAGAAAGGACTAGCGGGGGGGCGGTACAATGAGCAGTTCTTC	CAISEKGLAGGRYNEQFF
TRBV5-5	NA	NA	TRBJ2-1	TGTGCCAGCAGCGAGGACACACGATACAATGAGCAGTTCTTC	CASSEDTRYNEQFF
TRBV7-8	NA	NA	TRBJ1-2	TGTGCCGCCGGGCAGGCGGGGGGCTATGGCTACACCTTC	CAAGQAGGYGYTF
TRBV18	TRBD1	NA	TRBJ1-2	TGTGCCAGCTCACCGATGGGGACAGCAGCTAACTATGGCTACACCTTC	CASSPMGTAANYGYTF
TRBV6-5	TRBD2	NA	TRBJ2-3	TGTGCCAGCGAGCGGGGGGCCACAGATACGCAGTATTTT	CASERGATDTQYF
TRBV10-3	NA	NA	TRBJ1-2	TGTGCCAGCCGGGACTTAACTAACTATGGCTACACCTTC	CASRDLTNYGYTF
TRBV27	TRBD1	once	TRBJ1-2	TGTGCCAGCAGTTCCCATGCGGACAGGTCCCCGCACTATGGCTACACCTTC	CASSSHADRSPHYGYTF
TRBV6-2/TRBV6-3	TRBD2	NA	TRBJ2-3	TGTGCCAGCAGTTACAGCGGGGGGGCCTGGGATACGCAGTATTTT	CASSYSGGAWDTQYF